This T cell receptor beta chain emerged from a study of blood T cell repertoires in COVID-19. In the study overall: Some COVID-19 samples were acute and others convalescent; all came from the United States, Italy and Spain. PBMCs, B-cell-depleted T cells, or T cells were the source of the cDNA or gDNA that made up the material.

The CDR3 extends over 16 amino acids. Per germline, CDR1 SGHTA and CDR2 FQGNSA. V lost 3 bases, J lost 4 bases, and 8 bases stayed unmatched. Under the authors' procedure: Reference gene primer amplification gave estimated nucleated cell counts. Produced via immunoSEQ multiplex PCR; TCRdb's table is partial and in-frame only. D and trimming come from the DNA, and the V and J calls and clone size come from that table. The table lists over 200,000 clones, around 87% of them singletons. Sequencing was performed on peripheral blood. The gene calls are TRBV7-2 and TRBJ2-3, with TRBD1 identical over 9 bases. The sequence derives from a woman between 50 and 59 years old with acute or convalescent COVID-19. The CDR3: CASSFGETGGADTQYF. The CDR3 bases are TGTGCCAGCAGCTTCGGTGAGACAGGGGGAGCAGATACGCAGTATTTT. The full variable domain, its missing parts supplied by reference TRBV7-2 and TRBJ2-3, is GAGVSQSPSNKVTEKGKDVELRCDPISGHTALYWYRQSLGQGLEFLIYFQGNSAPDKSGLPSDRFSAERTGGSVSTLTIQRTQQEDSAVYLCASSFGETGGADTQYFGPGTRLTVL.